This T cell receptor beta chain was identified in a study of blood T cell repertoires in COVID-19. Assay: immunoSEQ multiplex PCR; the TCRdb copy retains only in-frame clones and omits some. Of just over 350,000 clones listed, over 75% are singletons. This CDR3 contains 11 residues. From germline, CDR1 is MNHEY and CDR2 SVGAGI. V lost 8 bases and J 6 bases, leaving 10 bases between the germline ends. The chain joins TRBV6-5 to TRBJ1-2, with D perhaps matching TRBD1 (6 bases). This sequence was found in a woman aged 25 to 45 who had recovered from COVID-19. Sequencing input: PBMCs or T cells enriched from blood (not recorded which). The CDR3 loop reads CASGTGNGYTF. The CDR3 DNA follows: TGTGCCAGCGGTACAGGGAATGGCTACACCTTC.